Given below is one TCR beta chain in context. This sample is part of a study of T cell repertoires in cytomegalovirus infection. V was pared by 8 bases and J by 7 bases, with 7 bases of the junction left unmatched. The CDR3 has 12 residues. CDR1 MNHEY and CDR2 SMNVEV come from the germline V gene (reference sequence). TCRdb ran MiXCR on the reads and lists one entry per CDR3 protein. The table lists 450,000 to 550,000 distinct CDR3 sequences, approximately 17% of them singletons, with around 25% in the top ten. This receptor was taken from a human donor in good health (CMV status not recorded). Some clones in this sample may be carry-over from other donors' samples. The genes are TRBV27 and TRBJ2-5; TRBD1 matches 7 bases. The sample was CD8+ T cells from PBMCs. Here the CDR3 DNA reads TGTGCCAGCCAGACAGGGCAACCGACCCAGTACTTC. Amino acids: CASQTGQPTQYF.